This T cell receptor (beta chain) was documented in a study of T cell responses to AZD1222 COVID-19 vaccine. Study-wide results and limits: After the peak T cell response, and only then, were repertoires sampled. Compared with day 0, the breadth and depth of the Spike-specific TCR repertoire rose significantly after two doses of AZD1222.

Some second doses came at about 4 weeks and others at about 12 weeks; these were pooled. Turning to this clone: The antigen remains unidentified.

Libraries were prepared by immunoSEQ multiplex PCR; TCRdb keeps only in-frame clonotypes and omits some of them. The data contain some 96,000 clones, approximately 91% of them singletons. Germline lookup yields CDR1 LNHDA and CDR2 SQIVND (reference sequence). The CDR3 is 16 residues long. Trimming pared 5 bases from V and 5 bases from J, leaving 21 bases between. This clonotype was obtained from an adult who received the AZD1222 COVID-19 vaccine. The sample consisted of peripheral blood, taken 28 days after the second AZD1222 dose. The chain employs TRBV19 and TRBJ1-1; D ambiguous. CDR3 sequence (DNA): TGTGCCAGTAGTTTCAGGTTCCCTATCATCAGAACTGAAGCTTTCTTT. Residues: CASSFRFPIIRTEAFF. Based on the CDR3 plus reference TRBV19 and TRBJ1-1, the full variable domain is DGGITQSPKYLFRKEGQNVTLSCEQNLNHDAMYWYRQDPGQGLRLIYYSQIVNDFQKGDIAEGYSVSREKKESFPLTVTSAQKNPTAFYLCASSFRFPIIRTEAFFGQGTRLTVV.